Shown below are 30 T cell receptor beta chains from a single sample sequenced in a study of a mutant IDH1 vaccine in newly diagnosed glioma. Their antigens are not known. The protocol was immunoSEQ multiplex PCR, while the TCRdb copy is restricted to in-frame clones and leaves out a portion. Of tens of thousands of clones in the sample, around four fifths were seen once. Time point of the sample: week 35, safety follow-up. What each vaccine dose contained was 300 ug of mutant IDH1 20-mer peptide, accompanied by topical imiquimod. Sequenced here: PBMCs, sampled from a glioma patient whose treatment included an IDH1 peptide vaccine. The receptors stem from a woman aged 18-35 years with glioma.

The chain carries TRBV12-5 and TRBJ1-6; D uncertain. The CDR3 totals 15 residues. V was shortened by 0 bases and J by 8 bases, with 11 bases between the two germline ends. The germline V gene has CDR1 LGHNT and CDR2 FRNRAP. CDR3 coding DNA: TGTGCTAGTGGTTTGGTTCGGAGTTCGTATTCACCCCTCCACTTT. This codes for CASGLVRSSYSPLHF.

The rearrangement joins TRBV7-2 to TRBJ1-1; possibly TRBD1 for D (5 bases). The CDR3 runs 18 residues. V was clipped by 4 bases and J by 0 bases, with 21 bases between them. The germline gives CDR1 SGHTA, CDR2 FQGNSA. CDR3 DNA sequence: TGTGCCAGCAGCTCACTCGGGCAGGGCGGGAATATGAACACTGAAGCTTTCTTT. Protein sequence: CASSSLGQGGNMNTEAFF.

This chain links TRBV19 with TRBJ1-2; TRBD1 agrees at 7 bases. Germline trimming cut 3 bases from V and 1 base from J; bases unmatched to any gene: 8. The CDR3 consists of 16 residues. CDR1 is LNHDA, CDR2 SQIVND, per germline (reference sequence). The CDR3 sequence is CASSIGWDRFNYGYTF. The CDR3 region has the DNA TGTGCCAGTAGTATCGGATGGGACAGATTTAACTATGGCTACACCTTC.

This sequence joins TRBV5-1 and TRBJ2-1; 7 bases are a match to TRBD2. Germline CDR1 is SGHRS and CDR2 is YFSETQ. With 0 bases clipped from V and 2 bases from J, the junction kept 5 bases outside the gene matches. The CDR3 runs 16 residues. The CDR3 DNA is TGCGCCAGCAGCTTGGAGCTAGCGGTTACCTACAATGAGCAGTTCTTC. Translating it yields CASSLELAVTYNEQFF.

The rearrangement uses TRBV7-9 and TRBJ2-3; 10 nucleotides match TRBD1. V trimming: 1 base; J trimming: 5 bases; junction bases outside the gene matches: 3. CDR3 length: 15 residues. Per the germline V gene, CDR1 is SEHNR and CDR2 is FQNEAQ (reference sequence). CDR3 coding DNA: TGTGCCAGCAGCTTAGGGGGGACAGGGGTAGATACGCAGTATTTT. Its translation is CASSLGGTGVDTQYF.

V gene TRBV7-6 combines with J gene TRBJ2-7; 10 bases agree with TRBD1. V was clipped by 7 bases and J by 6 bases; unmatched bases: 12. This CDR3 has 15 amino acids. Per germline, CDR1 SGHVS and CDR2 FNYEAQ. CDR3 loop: CASTKGLTGGAEQYF. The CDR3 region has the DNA TGTGCCAGCACCAAAGGGCTGACAGGGGGCGCCGAGCAGTACTTC.

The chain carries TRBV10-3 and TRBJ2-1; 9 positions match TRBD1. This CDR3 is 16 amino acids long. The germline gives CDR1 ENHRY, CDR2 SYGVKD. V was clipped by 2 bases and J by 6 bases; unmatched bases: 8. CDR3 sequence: CAISEGLGQGGNEQFF. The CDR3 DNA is TGTGCCATCAGTGAGGGACTGGGACAGGGAGGCAATGAGCAGTTCTTC.

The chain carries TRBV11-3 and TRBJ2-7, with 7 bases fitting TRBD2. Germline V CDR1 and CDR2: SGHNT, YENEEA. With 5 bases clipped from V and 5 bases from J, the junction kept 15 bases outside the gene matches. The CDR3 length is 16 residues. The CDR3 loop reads CASSPPRAGVFHEQYF. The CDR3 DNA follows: TGTGCCAGCAGCCCCCCCCGTGCGGGAGTATTTCACGAGCAGTACTTC.

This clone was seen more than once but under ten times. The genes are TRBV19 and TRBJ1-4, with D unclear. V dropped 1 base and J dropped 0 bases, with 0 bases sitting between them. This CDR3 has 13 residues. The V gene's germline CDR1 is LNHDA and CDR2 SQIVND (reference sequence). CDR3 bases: TGTGCCAGTAGTATAGCAACTAATGAAAAACTGTTTTTT. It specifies CASSIATNEKLFF.

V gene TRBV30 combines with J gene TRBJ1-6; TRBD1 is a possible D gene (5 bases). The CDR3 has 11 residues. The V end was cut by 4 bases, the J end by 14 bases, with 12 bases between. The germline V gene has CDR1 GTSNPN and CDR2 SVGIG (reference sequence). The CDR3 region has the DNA TGTGCCTGGACAGGGAGCGGGACCCTCCACTTT. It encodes CAWTGSGTLHF.

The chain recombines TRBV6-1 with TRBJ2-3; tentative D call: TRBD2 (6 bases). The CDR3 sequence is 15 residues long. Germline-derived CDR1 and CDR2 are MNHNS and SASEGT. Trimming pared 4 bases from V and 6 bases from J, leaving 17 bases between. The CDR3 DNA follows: TGTGCCAGCAGTGTCCTGGCGGGGTGGGGCGATACGCAGTATTTT. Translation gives CASSVLAGWGDTQYF.

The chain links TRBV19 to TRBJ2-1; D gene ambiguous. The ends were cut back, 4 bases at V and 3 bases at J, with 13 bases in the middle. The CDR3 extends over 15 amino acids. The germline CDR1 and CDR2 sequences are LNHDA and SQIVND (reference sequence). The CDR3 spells CASSRGRNRYNEQFF. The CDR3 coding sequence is TGTGCCAGTAGTAGGGGTAGAAATCGCTACAATGAGCAGTTCTTC.

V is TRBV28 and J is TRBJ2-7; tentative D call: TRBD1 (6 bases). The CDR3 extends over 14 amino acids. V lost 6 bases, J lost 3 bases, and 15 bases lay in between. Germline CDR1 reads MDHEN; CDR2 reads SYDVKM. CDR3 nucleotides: TGTGCCAGCAGGCGAGGGGGTTCCTACTACGAGCAGTACTTC. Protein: CASRRGGSYYEQYF.

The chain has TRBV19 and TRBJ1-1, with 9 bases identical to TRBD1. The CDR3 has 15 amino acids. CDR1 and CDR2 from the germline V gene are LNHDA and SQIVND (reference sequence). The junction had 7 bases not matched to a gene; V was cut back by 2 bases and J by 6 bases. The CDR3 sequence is CASSIRDRDHPEAFF. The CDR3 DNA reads TGTGCCAGTAGTATAAGGGACAGGGATCATCCTGAAGCTTTCTTT.

DNA for the CDR3: TGTGCCAGCACCGTGGTCCCAAATGAAAAACTGTTTTTT. Amino acid sequence: CASTVVPNEKLFF. The chain combines TRBV7-9 with TRBJ1-4; D ambiguous. Trimming took off 7 bases at V and 5 bases at J, with 11 bases between the two ends. CDR1 is SEHNR, CDR2 FQNEAQ, per germline (reference sequence). This CDR3 has 13 residues.

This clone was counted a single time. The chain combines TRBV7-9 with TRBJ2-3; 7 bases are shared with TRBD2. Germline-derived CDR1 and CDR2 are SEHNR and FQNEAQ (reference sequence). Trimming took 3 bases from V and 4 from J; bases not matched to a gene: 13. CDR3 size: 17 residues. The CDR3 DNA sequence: TGTGCCAGCAGCTTGGGTTTACTAGCGCGGACCTCAGATACGCAGTATTTT. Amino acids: CASSLGLLARTSDTQYF.

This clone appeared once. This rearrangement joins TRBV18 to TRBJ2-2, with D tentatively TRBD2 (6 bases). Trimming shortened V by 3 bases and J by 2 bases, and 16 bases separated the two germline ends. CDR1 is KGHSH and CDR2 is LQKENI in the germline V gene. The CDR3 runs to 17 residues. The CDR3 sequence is CASSPRRDKSNTGELFF. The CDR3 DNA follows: TGTGCCAGCTCACCCCGGCGGGATAAGTCCAACACCGGGGAGCTGTTTTTT.

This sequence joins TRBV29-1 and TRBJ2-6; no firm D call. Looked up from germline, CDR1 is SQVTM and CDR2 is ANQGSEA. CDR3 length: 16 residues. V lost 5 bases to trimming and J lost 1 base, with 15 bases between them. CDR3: CSVSLGPQSGANVLTF. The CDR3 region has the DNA TGCAGCGTTAGCTTGGGCCCACAATCTGGGGCCAACGTCCTGACTTTC.

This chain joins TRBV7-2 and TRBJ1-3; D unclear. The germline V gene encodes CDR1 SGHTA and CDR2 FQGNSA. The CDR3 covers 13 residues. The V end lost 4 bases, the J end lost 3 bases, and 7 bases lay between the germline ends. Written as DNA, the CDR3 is TGTGCCAGCAGCTCCTCCAGTGGAAACACCATATATTTT. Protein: CASSSSSGNTIYF.

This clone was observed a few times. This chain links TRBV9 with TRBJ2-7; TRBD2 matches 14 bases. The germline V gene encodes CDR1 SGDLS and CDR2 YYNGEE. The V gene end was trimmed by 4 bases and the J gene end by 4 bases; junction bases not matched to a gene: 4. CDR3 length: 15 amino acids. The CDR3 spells CASSTGTSGSYEQYF. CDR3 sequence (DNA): TGTGCCAGCAGCACGGGGACTAGCGGGAGTTACGAGCAGTACTTC.

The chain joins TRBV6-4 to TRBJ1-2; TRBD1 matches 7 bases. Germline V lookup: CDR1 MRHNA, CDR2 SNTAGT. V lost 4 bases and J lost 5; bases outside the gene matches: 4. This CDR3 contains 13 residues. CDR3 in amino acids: CASSAGTDYGYTF. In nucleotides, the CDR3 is TGTGCCAGCAGTGCAGGGACAGATTATGGCTACACCTTC.

The CDR3 reads CASSEDRANTGELFF. The CDR3 coding sequence is TGTGCCAGCAGTGAGGACAGGGCGAACACCGGGGAGCTGTTTTTT. The rearrangement uses TRBV2 and TRBJ2-2; 8 bases agree with TRBD1. Germline trimming cut 3 bases from V and 0 bases from J; bases unmatched to any gene: 0. Germline V lookup: CDR1 SNHLY, CDR2 FYNNEI. This CDR3 has 15 residues.

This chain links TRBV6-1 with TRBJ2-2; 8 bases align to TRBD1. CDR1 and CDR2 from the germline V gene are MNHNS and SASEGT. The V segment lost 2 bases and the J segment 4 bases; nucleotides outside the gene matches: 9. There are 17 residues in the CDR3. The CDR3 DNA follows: TGTGCCAGCAGTGAATATGCCAGGGGGCTGAGCACCGGGGAGCTGTTTTTT. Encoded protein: CASSEYARGLSTGELFF.

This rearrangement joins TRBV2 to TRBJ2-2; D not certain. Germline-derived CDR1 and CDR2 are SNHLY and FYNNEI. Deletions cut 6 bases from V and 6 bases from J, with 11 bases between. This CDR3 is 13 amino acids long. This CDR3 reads CASRKVSAGELFF. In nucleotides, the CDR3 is TGTGCCAGCAGAAAGGTTTCCGCCGGGGAGCTGTTTTTT.

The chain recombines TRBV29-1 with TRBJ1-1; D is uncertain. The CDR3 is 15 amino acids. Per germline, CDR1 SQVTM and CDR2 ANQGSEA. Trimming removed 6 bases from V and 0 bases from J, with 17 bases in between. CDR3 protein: CSVPGGLGLNTEAFF. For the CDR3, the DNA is TGCAGCGTCCCAGGTGGGTTAGGATTGAACACTGAAGCTTTCTTT.

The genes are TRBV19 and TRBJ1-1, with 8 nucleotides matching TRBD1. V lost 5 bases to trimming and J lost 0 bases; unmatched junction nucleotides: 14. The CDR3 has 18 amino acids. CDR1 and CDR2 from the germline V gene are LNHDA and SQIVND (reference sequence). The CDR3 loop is CASSWPQGAPTMNTEAFF. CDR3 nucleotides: TGTGCCAGTAGTTGGCCCCAGGGGGCACCAACTATGAACACTGAAGCTTTCTTT. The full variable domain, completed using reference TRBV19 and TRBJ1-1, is DGGITQSPKYLFRKEGQNVTLSCEQNLNHDAMYWYRQDPGQGLRLIYYSQIVNDFQKGDIAEGYSVSREKKESFPLTVTSAQKNPTAFYLCASSWPQGAPTMNTEAFFGQGTRLTVV.

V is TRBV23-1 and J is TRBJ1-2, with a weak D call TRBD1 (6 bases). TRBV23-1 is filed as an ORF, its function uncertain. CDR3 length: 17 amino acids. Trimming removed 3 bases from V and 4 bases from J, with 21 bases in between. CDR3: CASSHLTGLKEGYGYTF. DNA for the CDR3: TGCGCCAGCAGTCATCTGACAGGCCTAAAAGAAGGCTATGGCTACACCTTC.

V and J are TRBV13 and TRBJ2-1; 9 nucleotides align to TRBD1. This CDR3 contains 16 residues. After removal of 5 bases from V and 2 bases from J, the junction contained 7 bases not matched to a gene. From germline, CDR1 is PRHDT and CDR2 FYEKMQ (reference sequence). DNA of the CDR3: TGTGCCAGCAGCGCCGACAGGGGGGCGACCTACAATGAGCAGTTCTTC. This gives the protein CASSADRGATYNEQFF.

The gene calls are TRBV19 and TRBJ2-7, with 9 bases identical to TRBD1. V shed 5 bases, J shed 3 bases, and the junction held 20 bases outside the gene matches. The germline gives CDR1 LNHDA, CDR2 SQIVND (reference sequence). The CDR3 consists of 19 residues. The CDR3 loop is CASSQNRGDRDVDDYEQYF. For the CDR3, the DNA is TGTGCCAGTAGTCAGAATCGGGGGGACAGGGACGTGGACGACTACGAGCAGTACTTC. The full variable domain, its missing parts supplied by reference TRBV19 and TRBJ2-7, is DGGITQSPKYLFRKEGQNVTLSCEQNLNHDAMYWYRQDPGQGLRLIYYSQIVNDFQKGDIAEGYSVSREKKESFPLTVTSAQKNPTAFYLCASSQNRGDRDVDDYEQYFGPGTRLTVT.

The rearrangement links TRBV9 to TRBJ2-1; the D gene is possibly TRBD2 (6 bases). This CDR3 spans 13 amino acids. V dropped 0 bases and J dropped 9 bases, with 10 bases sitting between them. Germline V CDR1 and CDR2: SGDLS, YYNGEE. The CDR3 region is CASSVVGGTEQFF. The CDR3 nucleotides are TGTGCCAGCAGCGTAGTGGGGGGAACTGAGCAGTTCTTC.